This TCR beta chain was profiled in a study of blood T cell repertoires in COVID-19. Study-level information: Acute and convalescent COVID-19 samples came from the United States, Italy and Spain. T cells, B-cell-depleted T cells, or PBMCs provided the cDNA or gDNA that served as material.

The germline gives CDR1 MGHRA, CDR2 YSYEKL. The CDR3 loop spans 17 amino acids. V was clipped by 0 bases and J by 0 bases; unmatched bases: 5. Authors' analysis steps: Reference gene primer amplification in the assay estimated nucleated cell counts. This table comes from immunoSEQ multiplex PCR, and its TCRdb copy is limited to in-frame clones, with some not included. The DNA gave D and trimming, while V, J and clone size come from that table. The sample shows 140,000 to 150,000 clones, around four fifths of them seen only once. This TCR was sampled from a middle-aged woman with active or convalescent COVID-19. Material: peripheral blood. The J gene is TRBJ2-1, the V gene TRBV4-1, with 7 bases that match TRBD1. CDR3 DNA sequence: TGCGCCAGCAGCCAAGATGGACGGGACAGCTCCTACAATGAGCAGTTCTTC. This encodes CASSQDGRDSSYNEQFF.